This T cell receptor (beta chain) was captured in a study of STAT5B mutations in CD4+ large granular lymphocyte leukemia. On this clone itself: The antigen remains undetermined.

Study results and caveats: Compared with healthy controls (2/35), patient top clones favored TRBV06 (8/27).

Trimming took 5 bases from V and 0 from J, leaving 14 bases between them. The germline CDR1 and CDR2 sequences are SGHNT and YYREEE (reference sequence). CDR3 length: 15 amino acids. Some clones are missing from TCRdb's copy, which holds only in-frame ones; the method was immunoSEQ multiplex PCR. The repertoire holds around 43,000 clones, with 65% to 90% as singletons. Sequenced input: CD4+ T cells from blood buffy coats. This clonotype originated in a human donor in good health. The chain has TRBV5-4 and TRBJ1-1; D is uncertain. CDR3 protein: CASRPDRTMNTEAFF. The CDR3 nucleotides are TGTGCCAGCAGGCCTGACCGGACCATGAACACTGAAGCTTTCTTT.